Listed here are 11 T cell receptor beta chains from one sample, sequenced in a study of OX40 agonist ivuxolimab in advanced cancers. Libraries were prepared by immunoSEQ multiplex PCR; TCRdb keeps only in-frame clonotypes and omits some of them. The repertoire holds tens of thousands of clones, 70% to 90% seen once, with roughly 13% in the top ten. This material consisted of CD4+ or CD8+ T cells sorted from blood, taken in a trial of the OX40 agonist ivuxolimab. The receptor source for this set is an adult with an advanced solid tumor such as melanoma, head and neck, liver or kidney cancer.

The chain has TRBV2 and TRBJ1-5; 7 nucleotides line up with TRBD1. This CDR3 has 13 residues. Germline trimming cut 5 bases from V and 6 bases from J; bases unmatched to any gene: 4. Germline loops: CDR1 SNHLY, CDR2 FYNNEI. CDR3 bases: TGTGCCAGCAGTTCCAGGGGGACTCAGCCCCAGCATTTT. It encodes CASSSRGTQPQHF.

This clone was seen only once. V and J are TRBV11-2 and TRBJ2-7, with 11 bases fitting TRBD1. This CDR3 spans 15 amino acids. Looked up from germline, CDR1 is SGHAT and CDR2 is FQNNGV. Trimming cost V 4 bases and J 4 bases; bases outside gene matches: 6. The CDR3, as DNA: TGTGCCAGCAGCTGGACAGGGGGCAATTTTTACGAGCAGTACTTC. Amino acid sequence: CASSWTGGNFYEQYF. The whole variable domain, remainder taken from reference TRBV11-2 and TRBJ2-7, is EAGVAQSPRYKIIEKRQSVAFWCNPISGHATLYWYQQILGQGPKLLIQFQNNGVVDDSQLPKDRFSAERLKGVDSTLKIQPAKLEDSAVYLCASSWTGGNFYEQYFGPGTRLTVT.

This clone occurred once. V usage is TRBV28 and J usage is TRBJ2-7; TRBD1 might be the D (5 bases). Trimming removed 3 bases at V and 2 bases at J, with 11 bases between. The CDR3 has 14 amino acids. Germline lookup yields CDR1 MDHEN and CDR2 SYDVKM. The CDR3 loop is CASSFSRGPYEQYF. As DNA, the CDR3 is TGTGCCAGCAGTTTCAGTAGGGGCCCCTACGAGCAGTACTTC.

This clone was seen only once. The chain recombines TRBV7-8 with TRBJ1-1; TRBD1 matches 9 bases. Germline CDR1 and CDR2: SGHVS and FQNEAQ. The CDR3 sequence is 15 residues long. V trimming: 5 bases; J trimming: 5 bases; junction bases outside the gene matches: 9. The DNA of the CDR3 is TGTGCCAGCAGCGGACCACAGGGGGCGCGGACTGAAGCTTTCTTT. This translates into CASSGPQGARTEAFF.

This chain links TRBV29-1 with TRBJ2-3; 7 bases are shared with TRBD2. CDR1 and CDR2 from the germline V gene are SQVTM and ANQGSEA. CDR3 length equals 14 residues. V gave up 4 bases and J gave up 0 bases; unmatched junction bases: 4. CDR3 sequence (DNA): TGCAGCGTTGCTGCTAGCGGAAGCACAGATACGCAGTATTTT. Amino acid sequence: CSVAASGSTDTQYF.

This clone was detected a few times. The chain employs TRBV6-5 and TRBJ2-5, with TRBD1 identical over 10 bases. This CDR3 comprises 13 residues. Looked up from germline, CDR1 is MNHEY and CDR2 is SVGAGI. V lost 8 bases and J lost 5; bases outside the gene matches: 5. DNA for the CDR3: TGTGCCAGCCAACGGGACAGGGGTGAGACCCAGTACTTC. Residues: CASQRDRGETQYF.

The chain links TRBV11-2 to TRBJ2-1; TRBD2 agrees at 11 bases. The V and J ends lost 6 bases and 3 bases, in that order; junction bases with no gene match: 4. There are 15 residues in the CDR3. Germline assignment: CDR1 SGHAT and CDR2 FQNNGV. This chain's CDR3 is CASRIAGGYYNEQFF. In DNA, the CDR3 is TGTGCCAGCAGAATAGCGGGAGGGTACTACAATGAGCAGTTCTTC.

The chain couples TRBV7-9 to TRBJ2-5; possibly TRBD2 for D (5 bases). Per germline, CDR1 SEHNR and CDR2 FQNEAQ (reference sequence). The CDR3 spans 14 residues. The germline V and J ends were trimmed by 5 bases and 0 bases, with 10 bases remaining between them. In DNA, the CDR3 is TGTGCCAGCAGCCCAACTAGAGACCAAGAGACCCAGTACTTC. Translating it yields CASSPTRDQETQYF.

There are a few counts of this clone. CDR3 amino acids: CASRRVGTSGIYEQYF. The CDR3 nucleotides read TGTGCCAGCAGACGGGTCGGGACTAGCGGTATTTACGAGCAGTACTTC. The V gene is TRBV5-6, the J gene TRBJ2-7, with 11 bases identical to TRBD2. CDR3 length equals 16 residues. Germline values: CDR1 SGHDT, CDR2 YYEEEE. The trim removed 5 bases at V and 4 bases at J, leaving 11 bases unmatched.

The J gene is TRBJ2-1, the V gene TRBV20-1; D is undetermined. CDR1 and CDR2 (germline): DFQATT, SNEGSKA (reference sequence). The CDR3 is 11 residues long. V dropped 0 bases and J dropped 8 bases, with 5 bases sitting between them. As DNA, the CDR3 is TGCAGTGCTAGAGAGGACCATGAGCAGTTCTTC. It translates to CSAREDHEQFF.

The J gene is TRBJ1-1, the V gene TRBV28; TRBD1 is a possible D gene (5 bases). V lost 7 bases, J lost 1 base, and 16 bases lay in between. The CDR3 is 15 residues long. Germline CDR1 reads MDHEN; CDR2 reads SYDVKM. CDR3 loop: CASNFEGSGNTEAFF. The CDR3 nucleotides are TGTGCCAGCAACTTTGAGGGGAGCGGGAACACTGAAGCTTTCTTT.